This is a list of T cell receptor beta chains from one sample in a study of blood T cell repertoires in COVID-19. The table came from immunoSEQ multiplex PCR; TCRdb's copy has only in-frame clones and leaves some out. This table holds some 29,000 clones, about 90% found once. Sequencing was carried out using peripheral blood. These receptors originate from a man in his 70s with active or convalescent COVID-19. Each CDR3 is given with its conserved first and last residue. A D gene is named only where the DNA matches it firmly. Some rows have no size entry. The others give once, few or many, or a class for an expanded clone.

j_call: TRBJ2-1
clone_size: .
v_call: TRBV30
d_call: .
cdr3_aa: CAGGLYNEQFF
cdr3_nt: TGTGCCGGGGGACTCTACAATGAGCAGTTCTTC

j_call: TRBJ1-3
clone_size: once
v_call: TRBV11-2
d_call: .
cdr3_aa: CASSLGGRPGNTIYF
cdr3_nt: TGTGCCAGCAGCTTAGGAGGGCGTCCTGGAAACACCATATATTTT

j_call: TRBJ1-2
clone_size: .
v_call: TRBV6-5
d_call: .
cdr3_aa: CASSYGRAYGYTF
cdr3_nt: TGTGCCAGCAGTTACGGCAGGGCCTATGGCTACACCTTC

j_call: TRBJ1-5
clone_size: once
v_call: TRBV28
d_call: TRBD1
cdr3_aa: CASSPLGQGFGPQHF
cdr3_nt: TGTGCCAGCAGTCCTCTGGGACAGGGATTTGGGCCCCAGCATTTT

j_call: TRBJ1-2
clone_size: once
v_call: TRBV6-5
d_call: .
cdr3_aa: CASRGEEKLYGYTF
cdr3_nt: TGTGCCAGCAGGGGCGAAGAGAAACTCTATGGCTACACCTTC

j_call: TRBJ1-1
clone_size: .
v_call: TRBV20-1
d_call: TRBD1
cdr3_aa: CSASRQGGNTEAFF
cdr3_nt: TGCAGTGCTAGTAGACAGGGGGGGAACACTGAAGCTTTCTTT

j_call: TRBJ1-6
clone_size: once
v_call: TRBV4-1
d_call: TRBD1
cdr3_aa: CASSPRDSLISYNSPLHF
cdr3_nt: TGCGCCAGCAGCCCCCGGGACAGTCTGATTTCTTATAATTCACCCCTCCACTTT

j_call: TRBJ1-4
clone_size: .
v_call: TRBV5-1
d_call: TRBD1
cdr3_aa: CASSAQGGTNEKLFF
cdr3_nt: TGCGCCAGCAGCGCACAGGGGGGAACTAATGAAAAACTGTTTTTT

j_call: TRBJ1-2
clone_size: .
v_call: TRBV24-1
d_call: .
cdr3_aa: CATSDTGPGRGYGYTF
cdr3_nt: TGTGCCACCAGTGACACGGGCCCGGGACGGGGGTATGGCTACACCTTC

j_call: TRBJ2-1
clone_size: once
v_call: TRBV11-3
d_call: .
cdr3_aa: CASSPRYNEQFF
cdr3_nt: TGTGCCAGCAGCCCCAGATACAATGAGCAGTTCTTC

j_call: TRBJ1-5
clone_size: .
v_call: TRBV19
d_call: .
cdr3_aa: CASSIGAGAWQPQHF
cdr3_nt: TGTGCCAGTAGTATTGGCGCAGGGGCCTGGCAGCCCCAGCATTTT

j_call: TRBJ1-6
clone_size: .
v_call: TRBV18
d_call: .
cdr3_aa: CASSPLAPKSYNSPLHF
cdr3_nt: TGTGCCAGCTCACCACTGGCCCCAAAATCTTATAATTCACCCCTCCACTTT

j_call: TRBJ1-6
clone_size: .
v_call: TRBV5-3
d_call: TRBD1
cdr3_aa: CARPPDRGESPLHF
cdr3_nt: TGTGCCAGGCCCCCCGACAGGGGCGAATCACCCCTCCACTTT

j_call: TRBJ2-5
clone_size: .
v_call: TRBV29-1
d_call: TRBD2
cdr3_aa: CSADSGRIQETQYF
cdr3_nt: TGCAGCGCCGATAGCGGGAGGATCCAAGAGACCCAGTACTTC

j_call: TRBJ2-7
clone_size: once
v_call: TRBV5-4
d_call: .
cdr3_aa: CAMRLMGSYEQYF
cdr3_nt: TGTGCCATGCGACTGATGGGTTCCTACGAGCAGTACTTC

j_call: TRBJ1-2
clone_size: .
v_call: TRBV7-6
d_call: .
cdr3_aa: CASGGDGYTF
cdr3_nt: TGTGCCAGCGGCGGTGATGGCTACACCTTC

j_call: TRBJ1-1
clone_size: .
v_call: TRBV19
d_call: TRBD1
cdr3_aa: CASSVSGGTEAFF
cdr3_nt: TGTGCCAGTAGCGTGTCAGGGGGAACTGAAGCTTTCTTT

j_call: TRBJ2-7
clone_size: .
v_call: TRBV10-3
d_call: TRBD1
cdr3_aa: CAISVGTENYEQYF
cdr3_nt: TGTGCCATCAGTGTCGGGACAGAGAACTACGAGCAGTACTTC

j_call: TRBJ2-1
clone_size: .
v_call: TRBV19
d_call: TRBD2
cdr3_aa: CASSRLAGGNEQFF
cdr3_nt: TGTGCCAGTAGTCGGTTAGCGGGGGGAAATGAGCAGTTCTTC

j_call: TRBJ2-7
clone_size: once
v_call: TRBV5-1
d_call: .
cdr3_aa: CASTAGGGWGNYEQYF
cdr3_nt: TGCGCCAGCACCGCGGGTGGGGGCTGGGGGAACTACGAGCAGTACTTC

j_call: TRBJ2-5
clone_size: .
v_call: TRBV7-2
d_call: TRBD2
cdr3_aa: CASSWEGLAEETQYF
cdr3_nt: TGTGCCAGCAGCTGGGAGGGACTAGCTGAGGAGACCCAGTACTTC

j_call: TRBJ1-4
clone_size: .
v_call: TRBV2
d_call: .
cdr3_aa: CASSPQAEKLFF
cdr3_nt: TGTGCCAGCAGTCCACAGGCTGAAAAACTGTTTTTT

j_call: TRBJ2-1
clone_size: .
v_call: TRBV24-1
d_call: TRBD2
cdr3_aa: CATSDGRPLAGIYNEQFF
cdr3_nt: TGTGCCACCAGTGATGGGAGGCCTCTAGCGGGAATCTACAATGAGCAGTTCTTC

j_call: TRBJ2-2
clone_size: .
v_call: TRBV19
d_call: .
cdr3_aa: CASSMELAMTGELFF
cdr3_nt: TGTGCCAGTAGTATGGAACTAGCCATGACCGGGGAGCTGTTTTTT

j_call: TRBJ1-1
clone_size: .
v_call: TRBV28
d_call: .
cdr3_aa: CASSLVATEAFF
cdr3_nt: TGTGCCAGCAGTTTAGTGGCCACTGAAGCTTTCTTT

j_call: TRBJ2-1
clone_size: .
v_call: TRBV30
d_call: .
cdr3_aa: CAWSVARREQFF
cdr3_nt: TGTGCCTGGAGTGTCGCCCGGAGGGAGCAGTTCTTC

j_call: TRBJ1-5
clone_size: .
v_call: TRBV5-1
d_call: TRBD1
cdr3_aa: CASSATGASNQPQHF
cdr3_nt: TGCGCCAGCAGCGCGACAGGGGCTAGCAATCAGCCCCAGCATTTT

j_call: TRBJ1-4
clone_size: .
v_call: TRBV2
d_call: .
cdr3_aa: CASRLGGTNEKLFF
cdr3_nt: TGTGCCAGCAGGCTTGGAGGGACTAATGAAAAACTGTTTTTT

j_call: TRBJ1-1
clone_size: .
v_call: TRBV7-9
d_call: .
cdr3_aa: CASSPDSWIEAFF
cdr3_nt: TGTGCCAGCAGCCCGGACTCCTGGATTGAAGCTTTCTTT

j_call: TRBJ2-6
clone_size: .
v_call: TRBV5-6
d_call: .
cdr3_aa: CASTLTITNRGRANVLTF
cdr3_nt: TGTGCCAGCACCCTTACTATTACTAACCGGGGTAGGGCCAACGTCCTGACTTTC

j_call: TRBJ1-5
clone_size: once
v_call: TRBV4-1
d_call: TRBD1
cdr3_aa: CASSKGQGVGQPQHF
cdr3_nt: TGCGCCAGCAGCAAAGGACAGGGAGTGGGTCAGCCCCAGCATTTT

j_call: TRBJ1-3
clone_size: .
v_call: TRBV7-8
d_call: .
cdr3_aa: CASSLAVPYSGNTIYF
cdr3_nt: TGTGCCAGCAGCTTAGCCGTTCCCTACTCCGGAAACACCATATATTTT

j_call: TRBJ1-1
clone_size: .
v_call: TRBV6-5
d_call: TRBD1
cdr3_aa: CASSYRGQDTEAFF
cdr3_nt: TGTGCCAGCAGTTATAGGGGGCAAGACACTGAAGCTTTCTTT

j_call: TRBJ2-5
clone_size: .
v_call: TRBV6-5
d_call: .
cdr3_aa: CASNPAGRGKETQYF
cdr3_nt: TGTGCCAGCAATCCAGCCGGTAGGGGAAAAGAGACCCAGTACTTC

j_call: TRBJ1-6
clone_size: .
v_call: TRBV2
d_call: TRBD1
cdr3_aa: CASSRDRGHNSPLHF
cdr3_nt: TGTGCCAGCAGCAGGGACAGGGGGCATAATTCACCCCTCCACTTT

j_call: TRBJ1-2
clone_size: .
v_call: TRBV7-2
d_call: .
cdr3_aa: CASSLDYPGLGYGYTF
cdr3_nt: TGTGCCAGCAGCTTAGACTACCCAGGGTTGGGCTATGGCTACACCTTC

j_call: TRBJ1-3
clone_size: .
v_call: TRBV6-2/TRBV6-3
d_call: .
cdr3_aa: CASSYAAVGRGIYF
cdr3_nt: TGTGCCAGCAGTTACGCCGCAGTGGGAAGGGGCATATATTTT

j_call: TRBJ2-3
clone_size: .
v_call: TRBV5-1
d_call: TRBD1
cdr3_aa: CASSPGQDTDTQYF
cdr3_nt: TGCGCCAGCAGCCCCGGACAGGACACAGATACGCAGTATTTT

j_call: TRBJ1-4
clone_size: .
v_call: TRBV18
d_call: .
cdr3_aa: CASSPASTGANEKLFF
cdr3_nt: TGTGCCAGCTCACCGGCATCGACAGGAGCTAATGAAAAACTGTTTTTT

j_call: TRBJ2-5
clone_size: .
v_call: TRBV5-5
d_call: TRBD2
cdr3_aa: CASSIAGQETQYF
cdr3_nt: TGTGCCAGCAGCATAGCGGGGCAAGAGACCCAGTACTTC

j_call: TRBJ2-2
clone_size: .
v_call: TRBV2
d_call: .
cdr3_aa: CASSRWTGRTGELFF
cdr3_nt: TGTGCCAGCAGCCGTTGGACTGGGAGGACCGGGGAGCTGTTTTTT

j_call: TRBJ2-2
clone_size: .
v_call: TRBV9
d_call: .
cdr3_aa: CASSASGLTVGELFF
cdr3_nt: TGTGCCAGCAGCGCCTCGGGACTGACAGTTGGGGAGCTGTTTTTT

j_call: TRBJ2-6
clone_size: .
v_call: TRBV19
d_call: .
cdr3_aa: CASSIGGAGPGSGANVLTF
cdr3_nt: TGTGCCAGTAGTATCGGTGGGGCAGGGCCCGGCTCTGGGGCCAACGTCCTGACTTTC

j_call: TRBJ2-2
clone_size: .
v_call: TRBV2
d_call: .
cdr3_aa: CASSERQITGELFF
cdr3_nt: TGTGCCAGCAGTGAGAGACAGATCACCGGGGAGCTGTTTTTT

j_call: TRBJ1-1
clone_size: .
v_call: TRBV28
d_call: .
cdr3_aa: CASRPPQGLNTEAFF
cdr3_nt: TGTGCCAGCAGGCCCCCCCAGGGTCTTAACACTGAAGCTTTCTTT

j_call: TRBJ2-6
clone_size: .
v_call: TRBV7-3
d_call: TRBD2
cdr3_aa: CASSPGLAGGTLGANVLTF
cdr3_nt: TGTGCCAGCAGCCCCGGACTAGCGGGAGGGACCCTTGGGGCCAACGTCCTGACTTTC

j_call: TRBJ1-4
clone_size: .
v_call: TRBV9
d_call: TRBD1
cdr3_aa: CASSLRQGGNEKLFF
cdr3_nt: TGTGCCAGCAGCTTGCGACAGGGGGGGAATGAAAAACTGTTTTTT

j_call: TRBJ1-1
clone_size: .
v_call: TRBV28
d_call: .
cdr3_aa: CAIVSPPGTEAFF
cdr3_nt: TGTGCCATCGTTAGCCCACCGGGCACTGAAGCTTTCTTT

j_call: TRBJ1-1
clone_size: .
v_call: TRBV27
d_call: .
cdr3_aa: CASSPPLAGNMNTEAFF
cdr3_nt: TGTGCCAGCAGTCCCCCCCTGGCAGGGAATATGAACACTGAAGCTTTCTTT

j_call: TRBJ2-7
clone_size: .
v_call: TRBV28
d_call: .
cdr3_aa: CASSIRDKPYEQYF
cdr3_nt: TGTGCCAGCAGTATTCGGGACAAGCCCTACGAGCAGTACTTC

j_call: TRBJ1-1
clone_size: .
v_call: TRBV9
d_call: .
cdr3_aa: CASSARHTRNTEAFF
cdr3_nt: TGTGCCAGCAGCGCAAGACACACACGGAACACTGAAGCTTTCTTT

j_call: TRBJ1-6
clone_size: .
v_call: TRBV5-4
d_call: TRBD1
cdr3_aa: CASSLKFDGTVAVSPLHF
cdr3_nt: TGTGCCAGCAGCTTGAAGTTCGACGGGACAGTAGCTGTCTCACCCCTCCACTTT

j_call: TRBJ1-1
clone_size: once
v_call: TRBV28
d_call: .
cdr3_aa: CASKKGASGNTEAFF
cdr3_nt: TGTGCCAGCAAAAAAGGGGCGTCAGGGAACACTGAAGCTTTCTTT

j_call: TRBJ1-1
clone_size: .
v_call: TRBV5-1
d_call: .
cdr3_aa: CASRKQGNTEAFF
cdr3_nt: TGCGCCAGCAGAAAACAGGGGAACACTGAAGCTTTCTTT

j_call: TRBJ1-4
clone_size: .
v_call: TRBV10-1
d_call: TRBD1
cdr3_aa: CASRDTGAKNTTNEKLFF
cdr3_nt: TGCGCCAGCAGAGATACAGGGGCCAAAAACACAACTAATGAAAAACTGTTTTTT

j_call: TRBJ1-4
clone_size: .
v_call: TRBV7-2
d_call: .
cdr3_aa: CASSLVASGRANEKLFF
cdr3_nt: TGTGCCAGCAGCTTGGTGGCCTCCGGCAGGGCCAATGAAAAACTGTTTTTT

j_call: TRBJ1-2
clone_size: .
v_call: TRBV7-9
d_call: .
cdr3_aa: CASSLVEGGGYTF
cdr3_nt: TGTGCCAGCAGCTTAGTGGAGGGCGGTGGCTACACCTTC